This TCR beta chain is from a study of blood T cells in healthy people across ages. After removal of 1 base from V and 12 bases from J, the junction contained 2 bases not matched to a gene. From germline, CDR1 is SGHVT and CDR2 SQSDAQ. The CDR3 has 12 amino acids. It was with a sample-barcoded 5' primer and a J-beta primer mix that a second PCR of roughly 6 to 11 cycles was run. MiXCR was run by TCRdb on the 5' RACE reads, yielding one entry per CDR3 protein. This sample carries approximately 1,700,000 distinct CDR3 sequences, 35% to 50% of them seen once, and the ten largest clones take more than 20%.

The TCR sequence derives from a human donor in good health. The specimen sequenced was blood. The chain carries TRBV7-4 and TRBJ1-5; 8 nucleotides line up with TRBD1. Written as DNA, the CDR3 is TGTGCCAGCAGCTTAGAAACAGGGGGCCAGCATTTT. Its translation: CASSLETGGQHF.